The text below deals with one T cell receptor beta chain. The source of the sample is a study of cytomegalovirus exposure and HLA in healthy donors. Germline V CDR1 and CDR2: SEHNR, FQNEAQ (reference sequence). The V gene end was trimmed by 5 bases and the J gene end by 4 bases; junction bases not matched to a gene: 9. The length of the CDR3 is 15 residues. Primers included in the PCR were 60 Vbeta and 13 Jbeta primers. Profiling relied on immunoSEQ multiplex PCR, and the TCRdb table lists in-frame clones only, not all of them. The sample lists some 180,000 clones; over 65% were seen once. V is TRBV7-9 and J is TRBJ2-5; TRBD2 matches at 8 bases. The sequence derives from a man aged 18 to 29 in good health and CMV-seronegative. Material: PBMCs. The DNA for the CDR3 is TGTGCCAGCAGCCCGGGGGGGGCGCCGGCAGAGACCCAGTACTTC. This sequence encodes CASSPGGAPAETQYF.